This is a list of T cell receptor beta chains from one sample in a study of blood T cell repertoires in COVID-19. The method was immunoSEQ multiplex PCR; TCRdb's version includes in-frame clones alone and lacks a portion of them. The sample contains about 100,000 clones, 80% of which appear only once. Sequences were obtained from peripheral blood. Source of these receptors: an older woman with acute or convalescent COVID-19. CDR3s include the opening cysteine and the closing phenylalanine or tryptophan. The D gene is left open where the match is weak. Clone size is shown for a subset of rows, as once, few, many or a class of expanded clone.

V	size	D	J	CDR3	DNA
TRBV20-1	NA	TRBD2	TRBJ2-2	CSASSGGGTGELFF	TGCAGTGCTAGTTCTGGGGGAGGGACCGGGGAGCTGTTTTTT
TRBV6-5	once	NA	TRBJ1-5	CASRFRERAQPQHF	TGTGCCAGCAGATTCAGGGAGCGGGCACAGCCCCAGCATTTT
TRBV12-3/TRBV12-4	many	NA	TRBJ2-5	CASSFGGEETQYF	TGTGCCAGCAGTTTCGGGGGAGAAGAGACCCAGTACTTC
TRBV2	NA	TRBD1	TRBJ2-2	CASSGTGVGHTGELFF	TGTGCCAGCAGTGGGACAGGGGTTGGACACACCGGGGAGCTGTTTTTT
TRBV7-3	NA	NA	TRBJ2-3	CASSLIAGFDPLETDTQYF	TGTGCCAGCAGCTTAATCGCCGGGTTCGATCCCTTAGAGACAGATACGCAGTATTTT
TRBV5-1	NA	TRBD1	TRBJ2-3	CASGDAGQGAADTQYF	TGCGCCAGCGGGGATGCGGGACAGGGGGCCGCAGATACGCAGTATTTT
TRBV12-3/TRBV12-4	NA	NA	TRBJ1-2	CASSLSEARGYTF	TGTGCCAGCAGTTTATCAGAGGCTCGCGGCTACACCTTC
TRBV6-5	many	NA	TRBJ1-6	CASSYPRDPRASPLHF	TGTGCCAGCAGTTACCCCCGAGACCCCAGGGCTTCACCCCTCCACTTT
TRBV3-1/TRBV3-2	few	NA	TRBJ2-4	CASSPWGAGENIQYF	TGTGCCAGCAGCCCATGGGGTGCGGGTGAAAACATTCAGTACTTC
TRBV15	NA	NA	TRBJ1-6	CATSRDLGESSYNSPLHF	TGTGCCACCAGCAGAGATCTTGGGGAGAGCTCCTATAATTCACCCCTCCACTTT
TRBV12-3/TRBV12-4	NA	NA	TRBJ2-5	CASSRRETQYF	TGTGCCAGCAGCAGGAGGGAGACCCAGTACTTC
TRBV3-1/TRBV3-2	NA	NA	TRBJ1-4	CASSQASGAANEKLFF	TGTGCCAGCAGCCAAGCATCAGGGGCGGCTAATGAAAAACTGTTTTTT
TRBV2	NA	TRBD1	TRBJ2-5	CASSPTGGRETQYF	TGTGCCAGCAGTCCGACAGGGGGGCGAGAGACCCAGTACTTC
TRBV6-5	once	TRBD1	TRBJ1-3	CASSYGQGSLGNTIYF	TGTGCCAGCAGTTACGGACAGGGTTCGCTTGGAAACACCATATATTTT
TRBV2	NA	NA	TRBJ1-5	CASSRVQEMAQHF	TGTGCCAGCAGCAGGGTCCAAGAGATGGCCCAGCATTTT
TRBV5-1	NA	TRBD1	TRBJ2-7	CASSGGQGVDEQYF	TGCGCCAGCAGCGGGGGACAGGGTGTCGACGAGCAGTACTTC
TRBV28	NA	TRBD1	TRBJ1-5	CASSLGGQFNQPQHF	TGTGCCAGCAGTTTGGGGGGACAGTTCAATCAGCCCCAGCATTTT
TRBV6-1	few	TRBD1	TRBJ2-3	CASSESDRGGTDTQYF	TGTGCCAGCAGTGAATCGGACAGGGGCGGCACAGATACGCAGTATTTT
TRBV29-1	NA	NA	TRBJ1-4	CSVTPGIGEKLFF	TGCAGCGTTACCCCGGGGATAGGGGAAAAACTGTTTTTT
TRBV18	NA	NA	TRBJ2-3	CASSPRVAGSTVQDTQYF	TGTGCCAGCTCACCAAGAGTGGCAGGGTCTACGGTCCAAGATACGCAGTATTTT
TRBV9	once	NA	TRBJ1-3	CASSSGGWVSGNTIYF	TGTGCCAGCAGCTCGGGGGGATGGGTCTCTGGAAACACCATATATTTT
TRBV5-6	NA	NA	TRBJ1-6	CASSSPYNNSPLHF	TGTGCCAGCAGCTCCCCCTATAATAATTCACCCCTCCACTTT
TRBV14	once	TRBD1	TRBJ1-6	CASSLQGIYNSPLHF	TGTGCCAGCAGTCTACAGGGGATCTATAATTCACCCCTCCACTTT
TRBV7-9	few	TRBD2	TRBJ2-7	CASSFRTSGSYEQYF	TGTGCCAGCAGCTTCAGGACTAGCGGCAGCTACGAGCAGTACTTC